The next 12 T cell receptor gamma chains were all read from a single sample in a study of γδ T cells in repeated Plasmodium falciparum infection. TCRdb re-called clones from the multiplex PCR reads via CATT. Seen here are around 27,000 gamma-chain clones, approximately 1.4% observed once, and the top ten hold around 19%. Bulk repertoires came from Vgamma9/Vdelta2+ or Vdelta2-negative gammadelta T cells flow-sorted from PBMC. The sequenced material came from gamma-delta T cells from blood. The receptors shown here come from a pool of human donors (malaria-infected and uninfected, not separated).

Comments on this clone: Translating this DNA gives a protein that differs at residue 3 from the TCRdb one, which belongs to a much larger clone; a read error is likely, and the protein shown is this translation. The chain recombines TRGV9 with TRGJP. The J gene, missing from TCRdb, was assigned here through DNA to germline matching. The germline gives CDR1 GITISATS, CDR2 ISYDGTV (reference sequence). CDR3 length: 18 amino acids. The CDR3 region has the DNA TGTGCCTCGTGGGAGGTGCATCTGCTGGGGTTGGGCAAAAAAATCAAGGTATTT. As protein: CASWEVHLLGLGKKIKVF.

The sample holds many counts of this clone. At the DNA level, this CDR3 is encoded by other sequences in the same sample as well. The rearrangement joins TRGV4 to TRGJ1 or TRGJ2. Germline lookup yields CDR1 EGSTGY and CDR2 YDSYTSSV. V shed 1 base and J 7 bases; nucleotides not matched to a gene: 1. The CDR3 has 11 residues. The CDR3 nucleotides are TGTGCCACCTGGGATGGCTATAAGAAACTCTTT. Translation: CATWDGYKKLF.

About this clone: Given a far larger clone just one base away, this is likely a sequencing read error. This sample also contains other DNA sequences that code for the same CDR3. V usage is TRGV8 and J usage is TRGJ1 or TRGJ2. The germline CDR1 and CDR2 sequences are VENAVY and YDSYNSRV. The CDR3 covers 11 residues. CDR3 DNA sequence: TGTGCCACATGGGGCCGAACGAAGAAACTCTTT. It codes for CATWGRTKKLF.

This clone was detected only a few times. It is likely a read error: a sequence one base away is far more abundant. Other DNA sequences in the same sample also yield this CDR3. The J gene is TRGJP, the V gene TRGV9. As TCRdb names no J gene, one was assigned here on the basis of a DNA match to germline. Germline trimming cut 4 bases from V and 7 bases from J; bases unmatched to any gene: 10. Per germline, CDR1 GITISATS and CDR2 ISYDGTV (reference sequence). The CDR3 runs 17 residues. CDR3 loop: CALWEGEDELGKKIKVF. For the CDR3, the DNA is TGTGCCTTGTGGGAAGGCGAGGACGAGTTGGGCAAAAAAATCAAGGTATTT.

To note about this clone: TCRdb's entry gives the protein of a much larger clone, which mismatches this DNA's translation at residue 7, likely from a read error; the protein reported here is translated from the DNA. This chain uses TRGV9 with TRGJP. The J gene, left out of TCRdb, was set here by checking the DNA against germline. The germline gives CDR1 GITISATS, CDR2 ISYDGTV (reference sequence). The V gene end was trimmed by 3 bases and the J gene end by 2 bases; junction bases not matched to a gene: 4. The CDR3 is 17 amino acids. The CDR3: CALWERRQELGKKIKVF. As DNA, the CDR3 is TGTGCCTTGTGGGAGAGGAGGCAAGAGTTGGGCAAAAAAATCAAGGTATTT.

As regards this clone: The protein that TCRdb holds for this DNA derives from a much larger clone and differs from the translated DNA at residue 4, which likely indicates a read error; the protein shown here is translated from the DNA. The V call is TRGV8, the J call TRGJ1 or TRGJ2. The J gene was missing in TCRdb and was found by matching the end of the DNA to germline. The CDR3 extends over 13 amino acids. Germline values: CDR1 VENAVY, CDR2 YDSYNSRV. CDR3 nucleotide sequence: TGTGCCACCCGGGATATCGGTTATTATAAGAAACTCTTT. Protein sequence: CATRDIGYYKKLF.

This clone was found many times. The chain has TRGV3 and TRGJP. There are 17 residues in the CDR3. Germline-derived CDR1 and CDR2 are VTNTFY and YDVSTARD (reference sequence). The V and J ends lost 0 bases and 6 bases, in that order; junction bases with no gene match: 5. The CDR3 DNA is TGTGCCACCTGGGACAGGCCGAGAGAGTTGGGCAAAAAAATCAAGGTATTT. Translating it yields CATWDRPRELGKKIKVF.

The sample holds a few counts of this clone. The chain carries TRGV3 and TRGJ1 or TRGJ2. Assignment of the J gene here rests on matching the DNA to germline, because TCRdb gives none. Germline CDR1 reads VTNTFY; CDR2 reads YDVSTARD (reference sequence). The CDR3 runs to 10 residues. Trimming at V came to 6 bases and at J to 12 bases, leaving 8 bases not matched to a gene. The CDR3 is CATWTDPKLF. The CDR3 DNA reads as TGTGCCACCTGGACAGACCCGAAACTCTTT.

There are many counts of this clone. TCRdb's listed protein matches a much larger clone and diverges from this DNA's translation at residue 14, likely through a read error; the protein shown comes from the DNA. The J gene has no call, while the V gene is TRGV3. CDR1 VTNTFY and CDR2 YDVSTARD come from the germline V gene (reference sequence). The CDR3 sequence is 16 residues long. The CDR3 protein is CATWDRGYSSDWIETF. The CDR3 DNA follows: TGTGCCACCTGGGACAGGGGGTATAGTAGTGATTGGATCGAGACGTTT.

In this sample, this clone turned up many times. This likely came from a read error, as a far larger clone is one base away. Other DNA sequences within the sample encode an identical CDR3. The CDR3 reads CALWEVKSELGKKIKVF. CDR3 in DNA: TGTGCCTTGTGGGAGGTAAAATCCGAGTTGGGCAAAAAAATCAAGGTATTC. There is no J gene call, but TRGV9 is given as the V gene. This CDR3 region has 17 residues. The V gene's germline CDR1 is GITISATS and CDR2 ISYDGTV (reference sequence).

Ten or more counts support this clone. Translating this DNA gives a protein that differs at residue 10 from the TCRdb one, which belongs to a much larger clone; a read error is likely, and the protein shown is this translation. The chain links TRGV9 to TRGJ1 or TRGJ2. As TCRdb names no J gene, one was assigned here on the basis of a DNA match to germline. The germline gives CDR1 GITISATS, CDR2 ISYDGTV (reference sequence). There are 14 residues in the CDR3. The junction had 16 bases not matched to a gene; V was cut back by 5 bases and J by 9 bases. CDR3: CALWVTSKGCKKLF. Here the CDR3 DNA reads TGTGCCTTGTGGGTGACCTCCAAGGGCTGTAAGAAACTCTTT.

In its sample, this clone was seen a few times. A far larger clone lies a single base away; this is likely a read error. The sample has other DNA sequences that encode this CDR3 too. This chain joins TRGV9 and TRGJ1 or TRGJ2. TCRdb supplies no J gene; here it was assigned by aligning the nucleotide sequence to germline. The CDR3 consists of 13 residues. Germline V gives CDR1 GITISATS, CDR2 ISYDGTV (reference sequence). CDR3 nucleotide sequence: TGTGCCCTGTGGGAGGGAGATTATTATAAGAAACTCTTT. Its protein product is CALWEGDYYKKLF.